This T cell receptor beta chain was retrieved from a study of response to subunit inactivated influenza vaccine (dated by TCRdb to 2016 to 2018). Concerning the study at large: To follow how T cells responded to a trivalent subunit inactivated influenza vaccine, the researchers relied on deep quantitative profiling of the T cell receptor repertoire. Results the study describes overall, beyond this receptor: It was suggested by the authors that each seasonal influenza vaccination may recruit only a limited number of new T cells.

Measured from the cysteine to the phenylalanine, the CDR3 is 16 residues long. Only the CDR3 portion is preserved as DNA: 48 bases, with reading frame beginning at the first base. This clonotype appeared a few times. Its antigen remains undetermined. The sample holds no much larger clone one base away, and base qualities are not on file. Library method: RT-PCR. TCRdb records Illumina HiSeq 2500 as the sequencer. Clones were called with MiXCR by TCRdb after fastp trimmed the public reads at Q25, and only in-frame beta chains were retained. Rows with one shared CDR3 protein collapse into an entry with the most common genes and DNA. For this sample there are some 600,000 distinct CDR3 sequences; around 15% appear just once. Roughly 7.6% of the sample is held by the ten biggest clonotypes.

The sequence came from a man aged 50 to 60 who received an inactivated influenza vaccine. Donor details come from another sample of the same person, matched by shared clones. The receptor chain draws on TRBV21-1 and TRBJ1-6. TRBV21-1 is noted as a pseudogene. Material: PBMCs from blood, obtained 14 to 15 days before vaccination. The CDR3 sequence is CASSSLHSSYNSPLHF. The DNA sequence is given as TGTGCCAGCAGCAGCCTACACAGCTCCTATAATTCACCCCTCCACTTT.